These 4 T cell receptor beta chains originate from one sample sequenced in a study of T cells in Graves' hyperthyroidism and ophthalmopathy. Using RNA transcripts as the source, TCR beta CDR3 regions were amplified. TCR CDR3 regions were first amplified by RT-PCR with HTBI primers. TCRdb re-analysed the multiplex PCR reads in MiXCR, keeping a single row per CDR3 protein. The profile shows approximately 150,000 distinct CDR3 sequences, roughly 9.4% of them singletons. Specimen: blood. These receptors originate from a young woman with Graves' hyperthyroidism that later progressed to Graves' ophthalmopathy.

This clonotype was recorded many times. The rearrangement links TRBV7-2 to TRBJ2-3, with D uncertain. V lost 5 bases and J lost 8, with 14 bases in between. The CDR3 consists of 13 residues. Germline V lookup: CDR1 SGHTA, CDR2 FQGNSA. CDR3 DNA: TGTGCCAGCAGCGGTCTGGTTCAACCTACGCAGTATTTT. It yields the protein CASSGLVQPTQYF.

This chain uses TRBV9 with TRBJ1-6; no clear D gene. V was shortened by 0 bases and J by 5 bases, with 6 bases between the two germline ends. The CDR3 is 14 amino acids. Germline CDR1 and CDR2: SGDLS and YYNGEE. The CDR3 spells CASSVVGDNSPLHF. CDR3 coding DNA: TGTGCCAGCAGCGTAGTCGGAGATAATTCACCCCTCCACTTT.

This clonotype appeared once. The genes are TRBV6-5 and TRBJ2-5, with 9 bases fitting TRBD2. V shed 0 bases, J shed 2 bases, and the junction held 13 bases outside the gene matches. CDR1 and CDR2 from the germline V gene are MNHEY and SVGAGI. This CDR3 is 19 amino acids long. CDR3 sequence reads: CASSYSISGLASTQETQYF. DNA of the CDR3: TGTGCCAGCAGTTACTCGATCTCCGGACTAGCGTCGACTCAAGAGACCCAGTACTTC.

This clonotype has at least ten counts. The chain combines TRBV20-1 with TRBJ1-2; D not certain. The CDR3 consists of 11 residues. V was clipped by 3 bases and J by 8 bases, with 10 bases between them. Germline V gives CDR1 DFQATT, CDR2 SNEGSKA (reference sequence). The CDR3 DNA reads as TGCAGTGCTAGCGATGGAGGCGGCTACACCTTC. It codes for CSASDGGGYTF.